The TCR beta chain under discussion was sequenced for a study of T-cell reconstitution after alpha-beta-depleted transplantation in children. TCRbeta library preparation incorporated unique molecular identifiers. TCRdb re-derived calls from the PCR reads in MiXCR, one entry per CDR3 protein. The table lists some 200,000 distinct CDR3 sequences, roughly 8.3% of them singletons. This clonotype was found a few times. Its antigen is as yet unknown. The CDR3 totals 16 residues. From germline, CDR1 is LGHNA and CDR2 YSLEER. V lost 4 bases and J lost 0; bases outside the gene matches: 6. Study findings and constraints: From newly produced T cells came most of the T-cell counts and diversity one year after transplant. Recipient T cells and thymic progenitors that survived gave rise to the high TCRbeta diversity observed at day 60 in some patients. Reports say that about two months after transplant, the alpha-beta T cells came out of several hundred graft clones that had expanded.

The V and J genes are TRBV4-3 and TRBJ1-3; 7 bases are shared with TRBD1. Sequences were derived from PBMCs, mostly from graft donor cells, sampled 360 days after TCRalphabeta/CD19-depleted stem cell transplant. This TCR was sampled from a male patient between 2 and 10 years old who had a stem cell transplant for acute myeloid leukemia, so the T cells may come from the graft donor. CDR3 residues: CASSPGQPISGNTIYF. The CDR3 region has the DNA TGCGCCAGCAGCCCGGGACAGCCGATCTCTGGAAACACCATATATTTT.